The 22 T cell receptor beta chains below all came from one sample that was sequenced in a study of early T cells in non-severe SARS-CoV-2 infection. MiXCR, run by TCRdb on the 5' RACE reads, gives a single entry per CDR3 protein. Of 65,000 to 80,000 distinct CDR3 sequences listed, approximately 10% are singletons. The specimen sequenced was whole blood. The receptors originated from an adult who was a healthcare worker with PCR-confirmed SARS-CoV-2 infection or an uninfected control (not recorded which).

This clonotype came up a few times. The DNA for the CDR3 is TGTGCCAGCAGCGGCCGGGACAGCTACACAGATACGCAGTATTTT. It specifies CASSGRDSYTDTQYF. The chain links TRBV11-3 to TRBJ2-3, with 7 positions matching TRBD1. Germline V gene sequence: CDR1 SGHNT, CDR2 YENEEA. The CDR3 consists of 15 residues. Unmatched junction bases numbered 7, after V lost 5 bases and J lost 2 bases.

This clonotype was detected a few times. The chain combines TRBV15 with TRBJ2-7, with 7 bases matching TRBD2. The germline gives CDR1 LNHNV, CDR2 YYDKDF (reference sequence). This CDR3 comprises 13 residues. The V gene end was trimmed by 1 base and the J gene end by 3 bases; junction bases not matched to a gene: 0. The CDR3: CATSRGTSYEQYF. CDR3 nucleotide sequence: TGTGCCACCAGCAGAGGGACTAGCTACGAGCAGTACTTC.

There are many counts of this clonotype. The chain employs TRBV2 and TRBJ2-2, with D possibly TRBD2 on 6 matching bases. Trimming shortened V by 7 bases and J by 5 bases, and 14 bases separated the two germline ends. This CDR3 contains 14 residues. Germline V CDR1 and CDR2: SNHLY, FYNNEI. The DNA for the CDR3 is TGTGCCAGCAACAAGAGACTAGTTACCGGGGAGCTGTTTTTT. This codes for CASNKRLVTGELFF.

This clonotype was seen at least ten times. The genes are TRBV20-1 and TRBJ2-7; possible D gene TRBD1, 6 bases. CDR1 is DFQATT and CDR2 is SNEGSKA in the germline V gene (reference sequence). Trimming took 3 bases from V and 3 from J, leaving 12 bases between them. The CDR3 runs 13 residues. The CDR3 DNA is TGCAGTGCTAGGTGGGTGGACAGCTACGAGCAGTACTTC. Translating it yields CSARWVDSYEQYF.

The genes are TRBV3-1 and TRBJ2-1; TRBD2 matches 9 bases. Trimming took 1 base from V and 5 from J; bases not matched to a gene: 6. The germline V gene encodes CDR1 LGHDT and CDR2 YNNKEL (reference sequence). The CDR3 contains 16 residues. The CDR3 here is CASSQVDSGGHNEQFF. In nucleotides, the CDR3 is TGTGCCAGCAGCCAAGTTGATAGCGGGGGACACAATGAGCAGTTCTTC.

J is TRBJ2-1 and V is TRBV2; no definite D call. V lost 3 bases to trimming and J lost 4 bases, with 10 bases between them. The CDR3 has 14 residues. Germline loops: CDR1 SNHLY, CDR2 FYNNEI. CDR3: CASSDQVLYNEQFF. DNA for the CDR3: TGTGCCAGCAGTGATCAAGTCCTTTACAATGAGCAGTTCTTC.

This clonotype was observed a handful of times. The conserved phenylalanine or tryptophan normally closing the CDR3 is absent here, so this likely arose from a read error. The rearrangement uses TRBV5-1 and TRBJ2-1; D remains ambiguous. Trimming took off 6 bases at V and 3 bases at J, with 7 bases between the two ends. Germline V lookup: CDR1 SGHRS, CDR2 YFSETQ. The CDR3 spans 12 residues. The DNA for the CDR3 is TGCGCCAGCACCGTTAACTACAATGAGCAGTTCCTC. This codes for CASTVNYNEQFL.

The J gene is TRBJ2-7, the V gene TRBV4-3; TRBD1 or TRBD2 may be the D gene (5 bases each). This CDR3 comprises 14 residues. Germline-derived CDR1 and CDR2 are LGHNA and YSLEER. Trimming pared 4 bases from V and 5 bases from J, leaving 15 bases between. In DNA, the CDR3 is TGCGCCAGCAGCCCCGGGACGGCACCTAACGAGCAGTACTTC. Protein: CASSPGTAPNEQYF.

In its sample, this clonotype was seen many times. The chain joins TRBV10-3 to TRBJ2-5; TRBD1 is a possible D gene (6 bases). The CDR3 covers 14 residues. V lost 8 bases to trimming and J lost 2 bases, with 15 bases between them. Germline CDR1 ENHRY, CDR2 SYGVKD. The CDR3 sequence: CAIGSTGQQETQYF. The CDR3 bases are TGTGCCATCGGGTCGACAGGCCAACAAGAGACCCAGTACTTC.

In this sample, this clonotype turned up a few times. The chain joins TRBV20-1 to TRBJ2-3; D gene uncertain. V dropped 4 bases and J dropped 2 bases, with 7 bases sitting between them. The CDR3 covers 12 residues. The germline gives CDR1 DFQATT, CDR2 SNEGSKA (reference sequence). CDR3 protein: CSATADTDTQYF. The CDR3 bases are TGCAGTGCTACCGCCGACACAGATACGCAGTATTTT.

V and J are TRBV5-1 and TRBJ1-1; possible D gene TRBD1, 5 bases. The length of the CDR3 is 15 residues. The germline V gene has CDR1 SGHRS and CDR2 YFSETQ. The V gene lost 5 bases and the J gene lost 2 bases, with 16 bases spanning the gap. The CDR3 is CASRRTFTLNTEAFF. The CDR3 DNA follows: TGCGCCAGCAGGCGGACATTTACCTTAAACACTGAAGCTTTCTTT.

This chain uses TRBV14 with TRBJ1-2; TRBD1 matches 9 bases. The CDR3 totals 14 residues. Germline-derived CDR1 and CDR2 are SGHDN and FVKESK. After removal of 6 bases from V and 4 bases from J, the junction contained 6 bases not matched to a gene. As DNA, the CDR3 is TGTGCCAGCAGTCTTAGGACAGGGGCCTATGGCTACACCTTC. Amino acids: CASSLRTGAYGYTF.

This clonotype was counted ten times or more. J is TRBJ1-6 and V is TRBV5-1; tentatively, D is TRBD1 (5 bases). The CDR3 covers 14 residues. V lost 1 base, J lost 8 bases, and 10 bases lay in between. Looked up from germline, CDR1 is SGHRS and CDR2 is YFSETQ. The CDR3 protein is CASSLRTPDSPLHF. CDR3 nucleotides: TGCGCCAGCAGCTTGAGGACACCCGATTCACCCCTCCACTTT.

This clonotype has just a few counts. The CDR3 here is CASSADREKLFF. CDR3 bases: TGTGCCAGCAGTGCTGACCGAGAAAAACTGTTTTTT. This chain uses TRBV6-5 with TRBJ1-4; D not resolved. Looked up from germline, CDR1 is MNHEY and CDR2 is SVGAGI. The CDR3 has 12 residues. The germline V and J ends were trimmed by 5 bases and 8 bases, with 9 bases remaining between them.

This clonotype was recorded many times. The chain carries TRBV6-1 and TRBJ2-3; TRBD2 matches 10 bases. This CDR3 region has 17 residues. V trimming: 0 bases; J trimming: 2 bases; junction bases outside the gene matches: 5. Germline V lookup: CDR1 MNHNS, CDR2 SASEGT. The CDR3 reads CASSEAASGGLTDTQYF. CDR3 coding DNA: TGTGCCAGCAGTGAAGCGGCTAGCGGGGGCCTCACAGATACGCAGTATTTT.

V usage is TRBV20-1 and J usage is TRBJ1-6, with D unclear. The CDR3 is 12 residues long. From germline, CDR1 is DFQATT and CDR2 SNEGSKA (reference sequence). Deletions cut 5 bases from V and 8 bases from J, with 10 bases between. The CDR3 spells CSALSGDSPLHF. The CDR3 bases are TGCAGTGCTCTTTCTGGGGATTCACCCCTCCACTTT.

Worth noting for this clonotype: The final CDR3 position lacks the conserved phenylalanine or tryptophan, pointing to a likely read error. The genes are TRBV29-1 and TRBJ2-7; D tentatively reads TRBD1 or TRBD2 (6 bases each). This CDR3 region has 14 residues. Trimming took 3 bases from V and 4 from J, leaving 16 bases between them. Per the germline V gene, CDR1 is SQVTM and CDR2 is ANQGSEA. CDR3 DNA sequence: TGCAGCGTTGATACTGGGGGCGCGGGGTACGAGCAGTACTTA. Translated, it gives CSVDTGGAGYEQYL.

This clonotype was counted at least ten times. The chain joins TRBV10-3 to TRBJ1-5; D perhaps matches TRBD1 (6 bases). The CDR3 extends over 16 amino acids. V was trimmed by 4 bases and J by 2 bases, leaving 15 bases between them. Germline assignment: CDR1 ENHRY and CDR2 SYGVKD. Here the CDR3 reads CAISASGGGGNQPQHF. CDR3 sequence (DNA): TGTGCCATCAGTGCCTCCGGAGGGGGAGGCAATCAGCCCCAGCATTTT.

The chain links TRBV7-2 to TRBJ2-5, with 8 bases aligning to TRBD1. This CDR3 comprises 14 residues. V shed 5 bases and J 5 bases; nucleotides not matched to a gene: 7. Per germline, CDR1 SGHTA and CDR2 FQGNSA. For the CDR3, the DNA is TGTGCCAGCAGCCCCCGGACAGGGAGGGAGACCCAGTACTTC. This encodes CASSPRTGRETQYF.

This clonotype was observed a few times. The rearrangement joins TRBV2 to TRBJ2-7; 8 bases line up with TRBD1. The CDR3 loop spans 15 amino acids. Per germline, CDR1 SNHLY and CDR2 FYNNEI. After removal of 1 base from V and 4 bases from J, the junction contained 6 bases not matched to a gene. DNA of the CDR3: TGTGCCAGCAGTGAAGGGGCAGGGGGCGAGTACGAGCAGTACTTC. Amino acids: CASSEGAGGEYEQYF.

This clonotype showed up many times. The chain carries TRBV5-1 and TRBJ2-4; 12 nucleotides align to TRBD1. The CDR3 totals 17 residues. V lost 4 bases, J lost 1 base, and 6 bases stayed unmatched. Germline-derived CDR1 and CDR2 are SGHRS and YFSETQ. This CDR3 is CASSAGQGAQAKNIQYF. The DNA of the CDR3 is TGCGCCAGCAGCGCGGGACAGGGGGCGCAGGCCAAAAACATTCAGTACTTC.

This clonotype was detected only a few times. The rearrangement uses TRBV6-5 and TRBJ1-1, with TRBD1 matching over 7 bases. V trimming: 6 bases; J trimming: 4 bases; junction bases outside the gene matches: 8. The CDR3 runs to 14 residues. CDR1 and CDR2 (germline): MNHEY, SVGAGI. CDR3 amino acids: CASSTGAYSTEAFF. Written as DNA, the CDR3 is TGTGCCAGCAGCACAGGGGCCTACTCCACTGAAGCTTTCTTT.